This T cell receptor (beta chain) originates from a study of shared clonotypes between healthy human individuals. Study observations and caveats: Clonotypes shared by all four donors outscored non-shared clonotypes in generation probability. Sharing across four donors was highest in naive CD4 (roughly 5%) and lowest in memory CD8 (roughly 0.4%).

Sequenced by immunoSEQ multiplex PCR; TCRdb stores in-frame clones only, minus some. The sample consists of roughly 2.5 million clones, more than 80% of them appearing once. The V gene's germline CDR1 is SNHLY and CDR2 FYNNEI. Trimming removed 6 bases at V and 1 base at J, with 10 bases between. The CDR3 length is 13 residues. Of note for this clone: Its antigen remains unidentified.

This chain joins TRBV2 and TRBJ2-7; the D gene is possibly TRBD2 (6 bases). Sequencing was done on a sample of naive CD4+ T cells sorted from blood. Subset reported: CD45RA+ positively selected. The clonotype comes from a man aged 18 to 30 in good health. The CDR3 here is CASRRGGSYEQYF. The CDR3 nucleotides are TGTGCCAGCAGGCGGGGCGGATCCTACGAGCAGTACTTC.